The present entry profiles one T cell receptor (beta chain) with its context. Everyone who took part was roughly 18 to 89 years old, and they came from 24 US areas. The data belong to a study of blood T cell repertoires in COVID-19. The overall study: Sites across the United States, Italy and Spain contributed samples from acute and convalescent COVID-19. The cDNA or gDNA used as material had been derived from T cells, B-cell-depleted T cells, or PBMCs.

As processed by the authors: Nucleated cell counts were estimated from reference gene primer amplification. TCRdb's copy holds only in-frame clones and misses some; the assay was immunoSEQ multiplex PCR. Clonal size and the V and J genes are those of that table, whereas D and trimming came from the DNA. Among about 210,000 clones listed, 80% to 85% were seen once. V trimming: 0 bases; J trimming: 3 bases; junction bases outside the gene matches: 7. The CDR3 is made up of 16 amino acids. Germline V lookup: CDR1 KGHSH, CDR2 LQKENI. The sequence was obtained from a woman aged 45-60 years with acute COVID-19. The sequencing input was PBMCs or T cells enriched from blood (not recorded which). This chain uses TRBV18 with TRBJ2-7; 8 bases line up with TRBD1. CDR3 in DNA: TGTGCCAGCTCACCACCACAAGGACAGGGACTCTACGAGCAGTACTTC. This gives the protein CASSPPQGQGLYEQYF.